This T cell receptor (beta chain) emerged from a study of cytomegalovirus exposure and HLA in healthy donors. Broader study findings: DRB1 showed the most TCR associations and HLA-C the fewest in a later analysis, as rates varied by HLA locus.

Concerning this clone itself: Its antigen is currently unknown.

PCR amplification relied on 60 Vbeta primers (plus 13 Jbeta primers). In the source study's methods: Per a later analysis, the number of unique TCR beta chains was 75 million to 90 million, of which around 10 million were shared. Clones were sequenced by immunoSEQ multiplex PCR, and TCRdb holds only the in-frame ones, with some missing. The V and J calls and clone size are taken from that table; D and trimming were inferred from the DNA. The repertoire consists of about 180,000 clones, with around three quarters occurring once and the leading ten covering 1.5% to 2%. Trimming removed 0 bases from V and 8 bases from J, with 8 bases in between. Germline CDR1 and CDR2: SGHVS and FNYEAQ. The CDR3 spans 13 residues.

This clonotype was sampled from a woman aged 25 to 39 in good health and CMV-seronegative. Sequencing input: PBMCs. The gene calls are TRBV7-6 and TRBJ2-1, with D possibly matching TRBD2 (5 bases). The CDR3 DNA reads TGTGCCAGCAGCTTAGCGGCTAGCCATGAGCAGTTCTTC. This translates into CASSLAASHEQFF.